Below are 15 T cell receptor beta chains sequenced from a single sample in a study of cytomegalovirus exposure and HLA in healthy donors. The PCR contained 60 Vbeta and 13 Jbeta primers. Method: immunoSEQ multiplex PCR; TCRdb's copy keeps in-frame clones and lacks some. The table includes some 80,000 clones, approximately 60% detected once. Sequencing input: PBMCs. These receptors originate from a male donor in good health and CMV-seropositive.

This chain connects TRBV11-2 to TRBJ2-7; a possible D gene is TRBD1 (6 bases). The CDR3 consists of 13 residues. The germline gives CDR1 SGHAT, CDR2 FQNNGV. The germline V and J ends were trimmed by 3 bases and 6 bases, with 12 bases remaining between them. This CDR3 is CASSFNRAAEQYF. The CDR3 DNA sequence: TGTGCCAGCAGCTTTAACAGGGCCGCCGAGCAGTACTTC.

Only one count was recorded for this clone. V and J are TRBV9 and TRBJ2-1; 7 bases fit TRBD2. The CDR3 covers 15 residues. The germline gives CDR1 SGDLS, CDR2 YYNGEE. Losses at the gene ends were 4 bases for V and 2 bases for J; bases not matched to a gene: 6. The CDR3 loop reads CASSQGLLTYNEQFF. In DNA, the CDR3 is TGTGCCAGCAGCCAGGGACTACTGACCTACAATGAGCAGTTCTTC.

This clone was counted between two and nine times. The V gene is TRBV11-2, the J gene TRBJ1-4; D is undetermined. The CDR3 sequence is 15 residues long. Germline lookup yields CDR1 SGHAT and CDR2 FQNNGV. With 2 bases removed from V and 4 bases from J, the gap between germline ends came to 11 bases. DNA for the CDR3: TGTGCCAGCAGCTTATCCGGGGATCTTAATGAAAAACTGTTTTTT. Amino acid sequence: CASSLSGDLNEKLFF.

This chain connects TRBV4-3 to TRBJ1-1; D is undetermined. The CDR3 length is 15 residues. The V gene lost 1 base and the J gene lost 9 bases, with 18 bases spanning the gap. Germline CDR1 is LGHNA and CDR2 is YSLEER. The CDR3 region is CASSQVSLTKEQAFF. Here the CDR3 DNA reads TGCGCCAGCAGCCAAGTTTCCTTAACCAAGGAGCAAGCTTTCTTT.

The chain is built from TRBV5-4 and TRBJ2-1, with a tentative D call TRBD2 (5 bases). The ends were cut back, 1 base at V and 2 bases at J, with 13 bases in the middle. The CDR3 length is 16 residues. Germline V lookup: CDR1 SGHNT, CDR2 YYREEE (reference sequence). The chain's CDR3 is CASSLSRAGTYNEQFF. CDR3 in DNA: TGTGCCAGCAGCTTGTCGAGAGCCGGGACCTACAATGAGCAGTTCTTC.

This clone has only one observation. V is TRBV5-1 and J is TRBJ2-1; 12 bases are shared with TRBD1. The CDR3 is 16 amino acids. Losses at the gene ends were 0 bases for V and 6 bases for J; bases not matched to a gene: 4. The germline V gene encodes CDR1 SGHRS and CDR2 YFSETQ. CDR3 nucleotide sequence: TGCGCCAGCAGCTTGGAGGGACAGGGGGCCAGCAATGAGCAGTTCTTC. It is translated as CASSLEGQGASNEQFF.

This sequence joins TRBV9 and TRBJ2-7, with D possibly matching TRBD1 (5 bases). Between the trimmed V and J ends, which lost 0 bases and 2 bases, there was a span of 12 bases. Germline-derived CDR1 and CDR2 are SGDLS and YYNGEE. The CDR3 is made up of 15 amino acids. For the CDR3, the DNA is TGTGCCAGCAGCGTAGAGGCCCAGGGAACCTACGAGCAGTACTTC. This translates into CASSVEAQGTYEQYF.

The V gene is TRBV7-9, the J gene TRBJ2-1; D not certain. The CDR3 spans 12 residues. V dropped 4 bases and J dropped 6 bases, with 7 bases sitting between them. The germline V gene encodes CDR1 SEHNR and CDR2 FQNEAQ (reference sequence). Here the CDR3 DNA reads TGTGCCAGCAGCTCCCTTAGCAATGAGCAGTTCTTC. Its protein product is CASSSLSNEQFF. Variable domain in full (rest from reference TRBV7-9 and TRBJ2-1): DTGVSQNPRHKITKRGQNVTFRCDPISEHNRLYWYRQTLGQGPEFLTYFQNEAQLEKSRLLSDRFSAERPKGSFSTLEIQRTEQGDSAMYLCASSSLSNEQFFGPGTRLTVL.

J is TRBJ2-2 and V is TRBV30; 7 bases fit TRBD1. Germline V gene lookup returns CDR1 GTSNPN and CDR2 SVGIG (reference sequence). The V and J ends lost 2 bases and 6 bases, in that order; junction bases with no gene match: 9. This CDR3 region has 15 residues. Here the CDR3 reads CAWSTKTGVPGELFF. The CDR3 region has the DNA TGTGCCTGGAGTACAAAAACAGGGGTTCCCGGGGAGCTGTTTTTT.

The rearrangement links TRBV7-2 to TRBJ2-3, with TRBD2 matching 12 bases. CDR3 length equals 15 residues. Germline V gene lookup returns CDR1 SGHTA and CDR2 FQGNSA. Trimming took 4 bases from V and 4 from J; bases not matched to a gene: 3. CDR3 DNA sequence: TGTGCCAGCAGCTGGACTAGCGGGGATGCAGATACGCAGTATTTT. This sequence encodes CASSWTSGDADTQYF.

The rearrangement uses TRBV18 and TRBJ2-7, with a tentative D call TRBD2 (6 bases). The length of the CDR3 is 17 residues. Trimming removed 3 bases from V and 0 bases from J, with 18 bases in between. Per germline, CDR1 KGHSH and CDR2 LQKENI. The CDR3 region is CASSPAGWDDSSYEQYF. The CDR3 DNA sequence: TGTGCCAGCTCACCTGCGGGATGGGACGACAGCTCCTACGAGCAGTACTTC. Complete variable domain (other parts from reference TRBV18 and TRBJ2-7): NAGVMQNPRHLVRRRGQEARLRCSPMKGHSHVYWYRQLPEEGLKFMVYLQKENIIDESGMPKERFSAEFPKEGPSILRIQQVVRGDSAAYFCASSPAGWDDSSYEQYFGPGTRLTVT.

This clone appeared once. The rearrangement uses TRBV28 and TRBJ2-7; 10 bases agree with TRBD1. V lost 6 bases, J lost 5 bases, and 10 bases stayed unmatched. The germline V gene encodes CDR1 MDHEN and CDR2 SYDVKM. The CDR3 contains 15 residues. CDR3 DNA sequence: TGTGCCAGCAGCGGTTCCGGGACAGGGGCAAACGAGCAGTACTTC. Translated: CASSGSGTGANEQYF.

This chain links TRBV5-1 with TRBJ2-2; D uncertain. The CDR3 spans 13 residues. Germline assignment: CDR1 SGHRS and CDR2 YFSETQ. Trimming stripped 0 bases from V and 3 bases from J, with 3 bases between. The CDR3 sequence is CASSLADTGELFF. The CDR3 DNA reads TGCGCCAGCAGCTTGGCGGACACCGGGGAGCTGTTTTTT.

The rearrangement joins TRBV5-1 to TRBJ1-1; weak D call: TRBD1 (5 bases). CDR3 length: 17 amino acids. V lost 7 bases to trimming and J lost 0 bases, with 22 bases between them. Germline lookup yields CDR1 SGHRS and CDR2 YFSETQ. The DNA for the CDR3 is TGCGCCAGCCGCGTAGCCGGGACTCTAAGTATGAACACTGAAGCTTTCTTT. Its translation: CASRVAGTLSMNTEAFF.

The chain recombines TRBV7-9 with TRBJ2-5, with D possibly TRBD2 on 5 matching bases. The CDR3 is 11 amino acids. Trimming pared 8 bases from V and 5 bases from J, leaving 9 bases between. The germline V gene encodes CDR1 SEHNR and CDR2 FQNEAQ (reference sequence). CDR3 nucleotide sequence: TGTGCCAGCCAGGAGGTGGAGACCCAGTACTTC. It yields the protein CASQEVETQYF.